This passage covers 4 T cell receptor beta chains from one sample sequenced in a study of beta chain features in type 1 diabetes. Investigators reverse transcribed all isolated RNA, so they sequenced expressed TCRB transcripts. The assay was immunoSEQ multiplex PCR, and TCRdb's table has in-frame clones only and misses some. Here the sample spans about 290,000 clones, around 7.8% being singletons. Material: central memory CD4+ T cells from blood. The receptors were sampled from a woman between 18 and 29 years old in good health.

This clone was picked up a small number of times. J is TRBJ1-1 and V is TRBV7-9; a weak D match, TRBD1 (5 bases). V lost 5 bases to trimming and J lost 5 bases, with 12 bases between them. The CDR3 has 13 amino acids. CDR1 is SEHNR and CDR2 is FQNEAQ in the germline V gene (reference sequence). The chain's CDR3 is CASSQKGSTEAFF. The CDR3 coding sequence is TGTGCCAGCAGCCAGAAGGGGAGTACTGAAGCTTTCTTT.

The CDR3 coding sequence is TGTGCCTGGTCCGGGGCCTCCGGGGAGCTGTTTTTT. It translates to CAWSGASGELFF. The rearrangement links TRBV30 to TRBJ2-2; perhaps D is TRBD1 or TRBD2 (5 bases each). The V end was cut by 5 bases, the J end by 6 bases, with 10 bases between. Germline CDR1 GTSNPN, CDR2 SVGIG (reference sequence). The CDR3 sequence is 12 residues long.

This clone occurred a few times. This chain links TRBV9 with TRBJ1-2; D remains unclear. The V and J ends lost 4 bases and 4 bases respectively, with 8 bases between them. This CDR3 is built from 12 residues. Germline loops: CDR1 SGDLS, CDR2 YYNGEE. CDR3 protein: CASSPTTYGYTF. CDR3 DNA sequence: TGTGCCAGCAGCCCTACTACCTATGGCTACACCTTC. Together with reference TRBV9 and TRBJ1-2, the CDR3 gives the full variable domain: DSGVTQTPKHLITATGQRVTLRCSPRSGDLSVYWYQQSLDQGLQFLIQYYNGEERAKGNILERFSAQQFPDLHSELNLSSLELGDSALYFCASSPTTYGYTFGSGTRLTVV.

The J gene is TRBJ2-1, the V gene TRBV30; D is unclear. Germline V lookup: CDR1 GTSNPN, CDR2 SVGIG (reference sequence). The V end lost 4 bases, the J end lost 7 bases, and 8 bases lay between the germline ends. This CDR3 spans 11 amino acids. The CDR3 loop reads CAWKRSNEQFF. The CDR3 nucleotides are TGTGCCTGGAAAAGGAGTAATGAGCAGTTCTTC.